This T cell receptor (beta chain) was sequenced for a study of tumor-infiltrating lymphocytes in localized non-small cell lung cancer. General observations from the study: IM1 and IM2 tumors showed no difference in T-cell fraction. Each assay used a separate piece of the same tissue. No link was found between tumor T-cell fraction and recurrence-free survival.

Assay used: immunoSEQ multiplex PCR; TCRdb lists only in-frame clones, some missing. This table holds 15,000 or so clones, roughly 80% found once. This CDR3 has 14 residues. Germline values: CDR1 GTSNPN, CDR2 SVGIG (reference sequence). V was pared by 2 bases and J by 8 bases, with 11 bases of the junction left unmatched. On this clone: Its antigen remains unknown.

The sequence was obtained from a human donor with non-small cell lung cancer. Input material: lung tumor tissue. V is TRBV30 and J is TRBJ1-2, with TRBD1 matching 7 bases. The CDR3 DNA sequence: TGTGCCTGGAGTCGGACAGGCCTCAAAGGGGGCTACACCTTC. Translating it yields CAWSRTGLKGGYTF.